This T cell receptor (beta chain) was captured by sequencing in a study of cytomegalovirus exposure and HLA in healthy donors. Notes on the study in general: A later look showed TCR association rates differing by HLA locus, highest for DRB1 and lowest for HLA-C. Later genetic work tied a missense DCLRE1C variant to beta-chain V and J trimming.

Primers: 60 Vbeta forward and 13 Jbeta reverse. Original data processing: An analysis performed later counted about 80 million unique TCR beta chains (approximately 12 million of them shared). Sequenced by immunoSEQ multiplex PCR; TCRdb stores in-frame clones only, minus some. That table is the source of V, J and clone size, and D and trimming were worked out from the DNA. The table has some 120,000 clones, roughly four fifths seen once. The CDR3 is 12 amino acids. V gave up 0 bases and J gave up 10 bases, with 7 bases separating them. Germline CDR1 and CDR2: WNHNN and SYGVQD (reference sequence). For this clone: No antigen is known for it.

The chain has TRBV10-1 and TRBJ2-1; D remains ambiguous. This receptor was taken from a woman between 45 and 65 years old in good health and CMV-seropositive. What was sequenced was PBMCs. The CDR3 region has the DNA TGCGCCAGCAGTGAGTCGACTCGGGAGCAGTTCTTC. This encodes CASSESTREQFF.